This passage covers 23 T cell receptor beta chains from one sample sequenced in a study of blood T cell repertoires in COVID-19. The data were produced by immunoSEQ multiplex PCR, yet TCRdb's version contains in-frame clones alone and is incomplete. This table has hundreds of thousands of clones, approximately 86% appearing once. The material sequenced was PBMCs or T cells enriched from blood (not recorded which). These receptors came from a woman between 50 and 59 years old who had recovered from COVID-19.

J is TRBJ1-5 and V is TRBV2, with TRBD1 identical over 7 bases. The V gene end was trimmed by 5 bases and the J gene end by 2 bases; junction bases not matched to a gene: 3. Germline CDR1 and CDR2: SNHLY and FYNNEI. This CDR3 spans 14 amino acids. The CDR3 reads CASSPDRGNQPQHF. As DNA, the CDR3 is TGTGCCAGCAGTCCCGACAGGGGCAATCAGCCCCAGCATTTT.

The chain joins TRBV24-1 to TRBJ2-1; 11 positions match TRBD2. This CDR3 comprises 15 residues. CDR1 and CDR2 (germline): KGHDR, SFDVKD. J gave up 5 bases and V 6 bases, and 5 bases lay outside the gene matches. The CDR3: CATSIAGGPHNEQFF. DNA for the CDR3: TGTGCCACCAGTATAGCGGGAGGGCCGCACAATGAGCAGTTCTTC.

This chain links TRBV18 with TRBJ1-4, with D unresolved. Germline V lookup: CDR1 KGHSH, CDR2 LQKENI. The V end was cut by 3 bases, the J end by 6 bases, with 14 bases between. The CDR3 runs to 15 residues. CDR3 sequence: CASSPRVNRDEKLFF. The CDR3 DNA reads TGTGCCAGCTCACCCCGGGTTAATAGAGATGAAAAACTGTTTTTT.

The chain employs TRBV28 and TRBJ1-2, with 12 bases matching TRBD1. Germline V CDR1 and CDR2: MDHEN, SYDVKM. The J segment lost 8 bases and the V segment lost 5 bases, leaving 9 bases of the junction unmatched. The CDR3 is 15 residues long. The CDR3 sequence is CASSGTGGLRKGYTF. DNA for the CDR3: TGTGCCAGCAGTGGGACAGGGGGCCTACGGAAGGGCTACACCTTC.

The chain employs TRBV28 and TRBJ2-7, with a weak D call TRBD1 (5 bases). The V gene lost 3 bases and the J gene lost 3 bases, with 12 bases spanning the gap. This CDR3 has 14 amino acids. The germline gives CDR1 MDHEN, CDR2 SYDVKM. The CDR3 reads CASSFEPGRYEQYF. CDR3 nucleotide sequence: TGTGCCAGCAGTTTTGAGCCAGGGCGCTACGAGCAGTACTTC. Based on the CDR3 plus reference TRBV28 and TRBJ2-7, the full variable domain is DVKVTQSSRYLVKRTGEKVFLECVQDMDHENMFWYRQDPGLGLRLIYFSYDVKMKEKGDIPEGYSVSREKKERFSLILESASTNQTSMYLCASSFEPGRYEQYFGPGTRLTVT.

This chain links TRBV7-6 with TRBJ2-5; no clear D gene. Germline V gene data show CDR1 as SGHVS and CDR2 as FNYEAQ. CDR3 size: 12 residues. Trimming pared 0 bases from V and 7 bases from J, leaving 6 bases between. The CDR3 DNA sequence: TGTGCCAGCAGCTTAGCGGTCGGGACCCAGTACTTC. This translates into CASSLAVGTQYF. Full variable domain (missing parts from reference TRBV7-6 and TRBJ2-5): GAGVSQSPRYKVTKRGQDVALRCDPISGHVSLYWYRQALGQGPEFLTYFNYEAQQDKSGLPNDRFSAERPEGSISTLTIQRTEQRDSAMYRCASSLAVGTQYFGPGTRLLVL.

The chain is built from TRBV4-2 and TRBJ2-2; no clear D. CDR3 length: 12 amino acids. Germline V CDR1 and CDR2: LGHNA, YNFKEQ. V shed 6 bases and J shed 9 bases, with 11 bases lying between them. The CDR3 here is CASRGEIRELFF. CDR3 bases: TGTGCCAGCAGGGGCGAGATTAGGGAGCTGTTTTTT.

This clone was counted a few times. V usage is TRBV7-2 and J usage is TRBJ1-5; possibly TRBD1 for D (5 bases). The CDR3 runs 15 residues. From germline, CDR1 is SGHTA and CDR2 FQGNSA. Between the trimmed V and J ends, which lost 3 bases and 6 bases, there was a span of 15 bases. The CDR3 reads CASSFLGGGAQPQHF. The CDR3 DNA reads TGTGCCAGCAGCTTCCTCGGGGGAGGGGCTCAGCCCCAGCATTTT.

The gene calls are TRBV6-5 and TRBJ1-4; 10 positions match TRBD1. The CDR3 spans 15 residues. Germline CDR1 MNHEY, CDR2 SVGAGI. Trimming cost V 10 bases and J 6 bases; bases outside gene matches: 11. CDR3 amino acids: CATSPWDRGDEKLFF. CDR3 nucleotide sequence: TGTGCCACATCGCCGTGGGACAGGGGAGATGAAAAACTGTTTTTT.

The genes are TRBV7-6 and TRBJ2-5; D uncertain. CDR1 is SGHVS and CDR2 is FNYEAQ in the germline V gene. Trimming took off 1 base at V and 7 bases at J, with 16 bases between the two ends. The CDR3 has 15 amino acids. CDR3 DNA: TGTGCCAGCAGCTTAGAATGGAACGAGGTGGGGACCCAGTACTTC. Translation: CASSLEWNEVGTQYF.

The CDR3 DNA sequence: TGTGCCAGCAGTTACGTGCGGGACAGGAACACCGGGGAGCTGTTTTTT. Translation: CASSYVRDRNTGELFF. The chain couples TRBV6-4 to TRBJ2-2; TRBD1 is a possible D gene (7 bases). The V end lost 5 bases, the J end lost 1 base, and 14 bases lay between the germline ends. The CDR3 has 16 amino acids. The germline gives CDR1 MRHNA, CDR2 SNTAGT.

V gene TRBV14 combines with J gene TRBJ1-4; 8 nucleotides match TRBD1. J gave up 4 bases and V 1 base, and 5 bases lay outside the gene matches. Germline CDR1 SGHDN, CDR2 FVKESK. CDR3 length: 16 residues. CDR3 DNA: TGTGCCAGCAGCCAAGCAGGGGGCGCGGTTAATGAAAAACTGTTTTTT. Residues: CASSQAGGAVNEKLFF. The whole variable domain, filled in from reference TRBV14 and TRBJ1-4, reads EAGVTQFPSHSVIEKGQTVTLRCDPISGHDNLYWYRRVMGKEIKFLLHFVKESKQDESGMPNNRFLAERTGGTYSTLKVQPAELEDSGVYFCASSQAGGAVNEKLFFGSGTQLSVL.

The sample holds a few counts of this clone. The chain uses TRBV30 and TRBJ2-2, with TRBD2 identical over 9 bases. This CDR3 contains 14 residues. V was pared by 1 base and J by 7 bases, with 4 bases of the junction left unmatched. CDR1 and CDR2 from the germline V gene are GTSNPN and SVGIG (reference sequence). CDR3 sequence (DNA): TGTGCCTGGAGTGGAGGGACTAGCTTCGGGGAGCTGTTTTTT. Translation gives CAWSGGTSFGELFF. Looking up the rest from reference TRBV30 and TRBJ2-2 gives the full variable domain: SQTIHQWPATLVQPVGSPLSLECTVEGTSNPNLYWYRQAAGRGLQLLFYSVGIGQISSEVPQNLSASRPQDRQFILSSKKLLLSDSGFYLCAWSGGTSFGELFFGEGSRLTVL.

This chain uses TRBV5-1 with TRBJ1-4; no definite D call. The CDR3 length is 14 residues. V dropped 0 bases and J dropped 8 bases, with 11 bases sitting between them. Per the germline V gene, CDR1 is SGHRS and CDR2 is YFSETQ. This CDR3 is CASSLEGGGEKLFF. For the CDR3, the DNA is TGCGCCAGCAGCTTGGAGGGAGGTGGGGAAAAACTGTTTTTT.

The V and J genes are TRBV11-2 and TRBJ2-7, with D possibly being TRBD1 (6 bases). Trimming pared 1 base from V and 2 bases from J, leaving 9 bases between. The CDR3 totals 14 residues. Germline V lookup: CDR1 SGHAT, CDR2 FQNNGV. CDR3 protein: CASSLGDNAYEQYF. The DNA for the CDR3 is TGTGCCAGCAGCTTAGGGGACAACGCCTACGAGCAGTACTTC.

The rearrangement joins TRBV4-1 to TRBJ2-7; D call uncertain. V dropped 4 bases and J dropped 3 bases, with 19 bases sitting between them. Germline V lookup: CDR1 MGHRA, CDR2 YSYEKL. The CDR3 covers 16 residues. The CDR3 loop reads CASSLSLGAKIYEQYF. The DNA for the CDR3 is TGCGCCAGCAGCCTTTCCCTAGGAGCCAAAATCTACGAGCAGTACTTC.

The CDR3 coding sequence is TGTGCCAGCAGCTCAGGGGCATATGGCTACACCTTC. Its translation: CASSSGAYGYTF. The V call is TRBV5-6, the J call TRBJ1-2, with D possibly being TRBD1 (6 bases). Germline lookup yields CDR1 SGHDT and CDR2 YYEEEE. Trimming removed 3 bases from V and 5 bases from J, with 8 bases in between. This CDR3 has 12 amino acids.

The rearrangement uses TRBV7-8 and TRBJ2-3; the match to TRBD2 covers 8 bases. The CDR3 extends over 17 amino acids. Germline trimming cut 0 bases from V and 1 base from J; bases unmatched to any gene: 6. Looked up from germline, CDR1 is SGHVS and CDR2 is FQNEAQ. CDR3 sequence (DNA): TGTGCCAGCAGCTTAGCGGGGCGAGCGGGAGGCACAGATACGCAGTATTTT. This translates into CASSLAGRAGGTDTQYF.

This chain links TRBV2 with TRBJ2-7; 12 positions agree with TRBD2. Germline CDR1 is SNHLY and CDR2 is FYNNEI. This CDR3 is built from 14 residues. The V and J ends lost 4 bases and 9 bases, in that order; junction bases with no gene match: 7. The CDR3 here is CASSAGTSGLGQYF. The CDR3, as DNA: TGTGCCAGCAGTGCCGGGACTAGCGGGCTAGGGCAGTACTTC. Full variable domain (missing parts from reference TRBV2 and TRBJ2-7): EPEVTQTPSHQVTQMGQEVILRCVPISNHLYFYWYRQILGQKVEFLVSFYNNEISEKSEIFDDQFSVERPDGSNFTLKIRSTKLEDSAMYFCASSAGTSGLGQYFGPGTRLTVT.

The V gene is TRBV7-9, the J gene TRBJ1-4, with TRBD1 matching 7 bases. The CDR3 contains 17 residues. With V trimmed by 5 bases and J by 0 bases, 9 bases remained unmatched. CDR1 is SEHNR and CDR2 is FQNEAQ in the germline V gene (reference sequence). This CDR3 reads CASSRGDRVPTNEKLFF. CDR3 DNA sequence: TGTGCCAGCAGCCGGGGAGACAGGGTTCCAACTAATGAAAAACTGTTTTTT. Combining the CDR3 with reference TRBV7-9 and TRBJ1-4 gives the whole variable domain DTGVSQNPRHKITKRGQNVTFRCDPISEHNRLYWYRQTLGQGPEFLTYFQNEAQLEKSRLLSDRFSAERPKGSFSTLEIQRTEQGDSAMYLCASSRGDRVPTNEKLFFGSGTQLSVL.

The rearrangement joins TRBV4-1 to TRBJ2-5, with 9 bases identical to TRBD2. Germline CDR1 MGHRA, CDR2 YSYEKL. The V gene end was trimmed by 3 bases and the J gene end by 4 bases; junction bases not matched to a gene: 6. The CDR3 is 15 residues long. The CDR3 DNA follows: TGCGCCAGCAGCCACCAGGATAGCGGGAGAGAGACCCAGTACTTC. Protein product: CASSHQDSGRETQYF.

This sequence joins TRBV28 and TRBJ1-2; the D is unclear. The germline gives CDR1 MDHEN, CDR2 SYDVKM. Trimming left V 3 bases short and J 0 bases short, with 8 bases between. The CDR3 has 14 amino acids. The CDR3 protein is CASSFGSTNYGYTF. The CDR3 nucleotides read TGTGCCAGCAGTTTCGGGTCCACTAACTATGGCTACACCTTC.

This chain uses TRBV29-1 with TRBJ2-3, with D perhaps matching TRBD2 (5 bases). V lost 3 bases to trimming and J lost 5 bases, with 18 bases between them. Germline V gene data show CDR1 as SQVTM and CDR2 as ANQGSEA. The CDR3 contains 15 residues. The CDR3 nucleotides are TGCAGCGTTGAGTTTCCCCTCCGAGGGATAGATACGCAGTATTTT. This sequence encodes CSVEFPLRGIDTQYF.